Listed below are T cell receptor beta chains from one sample, sequenced in a study of blood T cell repertoires in COVID-19. TCRdb's copy holds only in-frame clones and misses some; the assay was immunoSEQ multiplex PCR. The data show some 69,000 clones, approximately 88% seen once. Sequencing was done on a sample of peripheral blood. Receptors were obtained from an elderly man with active or convalescent COVID-19. Both conserved end residues are part of each CDR3. Each record gives: D gene, J gene, V gene, clone size, CDR3 DNA, CDR3 protein. The D gene is left open where the match is weak. Not every row has a clone size; where given, it reads once, few, many or a size class.

TRBD2 TRBJ2-1 TRBV4-2 NA TGTGCCAGCAGCCAAGATTGGGCTAGCGGGCCTTCGAGGTTCTTC CASSQDWASGPSRFF
TRBD1 TRBJ2-7 TRBV4-2 NA TGTGCCAGCAGCGATGACGGGACAGATTCCCACGAGCAGTACTTC CASSDDGTDSHEQYF
TRBD2 TRBJ2-3 TRBV5-6 NA TGTGCCAGCAGCATACCGGGACTAGCGGGCCAAGATACGCAGTATTTT CASSIPGLAGQDTQYF
NA TRBJ2-2 TRBV6-5 NA TGTGCCAGCAGCAACGGGAACACCGGGGAGCTGTTTTTT CASSNGNTGELFF
NA TRBJ1-5 TRBV19 NA TGTGCCAGTAGAAGCGAGAATAGCAATCAGCCCCAGCATTTT CASRSENSNQPQHF
NA TRBJ1-1 TRBV7-2 NA TGTGCCAGCAGCTTAGCAGCGGGCAAGAACACTGAAGCTTTCTTT CASSLAAGKNTEAFF
NA TRBJ1-2 TRBV5-4 few TGTGCCAGCAGCCTGGGCGGCCATCAGAGTGTTAACTATGGCTACACCTTC CASSLGGHQSVNYGYTF
NA TRBJ1-1 TRBV30 few TGTGCCTGGAGTGGGCGGGGGGGCACTGAAGCTTTCTTT CAWSGRGGTEAFF
NA TRBJ1-4 TRBV2 NA TGTGCCAGCAGTGTCGGGGGAACTAATGAAAAACTGTTTTTT CASSVGGTNEKLFF
TRBD2 TRBJ2-1 TRBV6-2/TRBV6-3 NA TGTGCCAGCAGTTCTGCGGGGAGCGGGAGGGCCCAGGAGCAGTTCTTC CASSSAGSGRAQEQFF
TRBD1 TRBJ1-1 TRBV7-2 NA TGTGCCAGCAGCTCGACAGGGAGCTGGGACACTGAAGCTTTCTTT CASSSTGSWDTEAFF
NA TRBJ1-1 TRBV5-1 NA TGCGCCAGCGCGTTGGACACTGAAGCTTTCTTT CASALDTEAFF
TRBD1 TRBJ1-6 TRBV28 NA TGTGCCAGCAGTTGGGGGACAGGGGAAGGTTCACCCCTCCACTTT CASSWGTGEGSPLHF
NA TRBJ1-5 TRBV28 once TGTGCCAGCAATAGCGGGATCAATCAGCCCCAGCATTTT CASNSGINQPQHF
NA TRBJ2-3 TRBV19 NA TGTGCCAGTAGTATAAACAGAAACACAGATACGCAGTATTTT CASSINRNTDTQYF
NA TRBJ1-5 TRBV19 NA TGTGCCAGTACTTTAGCCCCTTTTGGTCAGCCCCAGCATTTT CASTLAPFGQPQHF
NA TRBJ2-7 TRBV11-2 NA TGTGCCAGCAGCTTAGATCTCGGGAAGTATATTACCTACGAGCAGTACTTC CASSLDLGKYITYEQYF
NA TRBJ2-1 TRBV7-9 NA TGTGCCAGCAGCTTATTCTTGTCCTACAATGAGCAGTTCTTC CASSLFLSYNEQFF
TRBD1 TRBJ2-1 TRBV6-6 NA TGTGCCAGCAGTGCGACAGGGGCCATCTATGAGCAGTTCTTC CASSATGAIYEQFF
TRBD1 TRBJ1-5 TRBV5-1 NA TGCGCCAGCAGCTTGACCGGGACAGGGGGCATGCCCCAGCATTTT CASSLTGTGGMPQHF
NA TRBJ2-1 TRBV18 NA TGTGCCAGCTCACCACTGACGAGGCGTCCCACGATAAGCTCCTACAATGAGCAGTTCTTC CASSPLTRRPTISSYNEQFF
TRBD1 TRBJ1-3 TRBV5-1 NA TGCGCCAGCAGCTTGTGGGGACAGTCATCCTCTGGAAACACCATATATTTT CASSLWGQSSSGNTIYF
NA TRBJ1-1 TRBV9 few TGTGCCAGCAGCGTATCGCCAGGGGAGAACACTGAAGCTTTCTTT CASSVSPGENTEAFF
TRBD1 TRBJ1-6 TRBV19 NA TGTGCCAGTACTGACAGGGCTACCAATTCACCCCTCCACTTT CASTDRATNSPLHF
NA TRBJ2-1 TRBV3-1/TRBV3-2 NA TGTGCCAGCAGCCAAGGGATAGCGAACAATGAGCAGTTCTTC CASSQGIANNEQFF
TRBD1 TRBJ1-5 TRBV7-2 NA TGTGCCAGCAGCTGGGACAGGGGAAGTCAGCCCCAGCATTTT CASSWDRGSQPQHF
NA TRBJ2-7 TRBV11-3 NA TGTGCCAGCAGCTTAATCGGTTCGAGCTCCTACGAGCAGTACTTC CASSLIGSSSYEQYF
TRBD1 TRBJ1-3 TRBV7-6 NA TGTGCCAGCAGCAGAACCCCGGGACAGGGGTTTGGAAACACCATATATTTT CASSRTPGQGFGNTIYF
TRBD2 TRBJ2-1 TRBV6-6 NA TGTGCCAGCAGTTACTTAGGACTAGCGGGGGATAGTGAGCAGTTCTTC CASSYLGLAGDSEQFF
NA TRBJ1-3 TRBV5-1 NA TGCGCCAGCAGCTTGACGGGTTCGGATGGAAACACCATATATTTT CASSLTGSDGNTIYF
NA TRBJ2-3 TRBV29-1 NA TGCAGCGTTGGGAGGCAGGGGGGAGATACGCAGTATTTT CSVGRQGGDTQYF
NA TRBJ1-2 TRBV19 once TGTGCCAGTAGTATAGTTGGCAGCGGGTATGGCTACACCTTC CASSIVGSGYGYTF
TRBD1 TRBJ2-4 TRBV5-5 NA TGTGCCAGCAGCGGGACAGGGTGGGCCAAAAACATTCAGTACTTC CASSGTGWAKNIQYF
TRBD2 TRBJ2-1 TRBV11-3 NA TGTGCCAGCAGCTTAGTGCGCGGGGGGGCGGGTGAGCAGTTCTTC CASSLVRGGAGEQFF
NA TRBJ2-1 TRBV6-5 NA TGTGCCAGCACCGCTGACAGCTATGAGCAGTTCTTC CASTADSYEQFF
TRBD1 TRBJ2-6 TRBV6-6 NA TGTGCCAGCAGAGCAGGGGGCGCTGGGGCCAACGTCCTGACTTTC CASRAGGAGANVLTF
NA TRBJ1-2 TRBV25-1 NA TGTGCCAGCAGTCACAGGGCTCTTGGCTACACCTTC CASSHRALGYTF
NA TRBJ2-1 TRBV27 NA TGTGCCAGCAGTTCAACGGGGAGGGAGCAGTTCTTC CASSSTGREQFF
TRBD1 TRBJ2-7 TRBV2 NA TGTGCCAGCAGTTACCGGGACAGGGGGCTCTACGAGCAGTACTTC CASSYRDRGLYEQYF
TRBD1 TRBJ2-2 TRBV18 NA TGTGCCAGCGGTCGACAGGGGGCCACCGGGGAGCTGTTTTTT CASGRQGATGELFF
NA TRBJ1-2 TRBV5-1 NA TGCGCCAGCAGTTCCGGGACTGTCAGGATCTATGGCTACACCTTC CASSSGTVRIYGYTF
NA TRBJ1-1 TRBV5-4 NA TGTGCCAGCAGCTTGGGGGCAGGGCCGGCTACTGAAGCTTTCTTT CASSLGAGPATEAFF